The 2 T cell receptor beta chains reported below all come from one sample, sequenced in a study of blood T cell repertoires in COVID-19. Here immunoSEQ multiplex PCR was the method, and the copy in TCRdb shows in-frame clones only, minus some. The table records just over 650,000 clones, over 80% of them present only once. Sequenced sample: peripheral blood. The receptor source for this set is a young woman with acute or convalescent COVID-19.

V is TRBV6-2 or TRBV6-3 and J is TRBJ1-2; a weak D match, TRBD1 (5 bases). The germline V gene has CDR1 MNHEY and CDR2 SVGEGT. The CDR3 is 13 amino acids. Trimming shortened V by 5 bases and J by 4 bases, and 11 bases separated the two germline ends. The chain's CDR3 is CASSHGQLYGYTF. CDR3 DNA sequence: TGTGCCAGCAGTCACGGACAACTCTATGGCTACACCTTC.

The chain links TRBV11-2 to TRBJ1-2; D remains ambiguous. This CDR3 comprises 14 residues. The germline CDR1 and CDR2 sequences are SGHAT and FQNNGV. V was clipped by 0 bases and J by 7 bases, with 12 bases between them. CDR3: CASSLDWRGIGYTF. The CDR3, as DNA: TGTGCCAGCAGCTTAGATTGGAGAGGGATTGGCTACACCTTC.